This TCR beta chain was recorded in a study of response to subunit inactivated influenza vaccine. TCRdb passed the RT-PCR reads through MiXCR, listing each CDR3 protein once. This sample yields fewer than 800,000 distinct CDR3 sequences, of which around 14% are seen a single time; 9.5% to 13% belongs to the top ten. Germline lookup yields CDR1 DFQATT and CDR2 SNEGSKA (reference sequence). CDR3 size: 14 residues. V trimming: 6 bases; J trimming: 1 base; junction bases outside the gene matches: 4. J is TRBJ2-1 and V is TRBV20-1; 9 nucleotides match TRBD2. The sequence was obtained from a man in his fifties who received an inactivated influenza vaccine. The specimen was PBMCs from blood, collected roughly 12 days after vaccination. CDR3 region: CSAISGRSYNEQFF. CDR3 DNA: TGCAGTGCCATAAGCGGGAGGTCCTACAATGAGCAGTTCTTC.